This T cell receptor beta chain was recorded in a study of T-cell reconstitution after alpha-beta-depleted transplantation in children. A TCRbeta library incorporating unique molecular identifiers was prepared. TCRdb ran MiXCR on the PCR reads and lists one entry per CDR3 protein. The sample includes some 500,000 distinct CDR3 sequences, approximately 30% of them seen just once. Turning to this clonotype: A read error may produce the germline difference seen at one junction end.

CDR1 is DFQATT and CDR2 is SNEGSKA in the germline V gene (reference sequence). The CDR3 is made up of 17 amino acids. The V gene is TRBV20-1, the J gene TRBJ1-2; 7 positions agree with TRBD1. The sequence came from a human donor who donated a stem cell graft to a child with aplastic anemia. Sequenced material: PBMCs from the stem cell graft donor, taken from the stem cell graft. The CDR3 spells CCARGGDPTGSNYGYTF. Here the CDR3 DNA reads TGCTGTGCTAGAGGAGGGGACCCGACAGGGTCTAACTATGGCTACACCTTC.